The present T cell receptor (beta chain) was sequenced within a study of cytomegalovirus exposure and HLA in healthy donors. A multiplex PCR was run with 60 Vbeta primers and 13 Jbeta primers. Some clones are missing from TCRdb's copy, which holds only in-frame ones; the method was immunoSEQ multiplex PCR. The repertoire consists of 120,000 to 150,000 clones, with 65% to 85% occurring once and the leading ten covering roughly 4%. Study-level results: In a later analysis, V- and J-gene trimming of beta chains associated with a DCLRE1C missense variant, replicated independently.

The CDR3 runs 16 residues. V was pared by 6 bases and J by 5 bases, with 12 bases of the junction left unmatched. The germline V gene has CDR1 SEHNR and CDR2 FQNEAQ (reference sequence). About this clone itself: Its antigen is still unknown.

Source material: PBMCs. V and J are TRBV7-9 and TRBJ2-1, with 8 bases fitting TRBD2. The receptor was derived from a woman in her thirties or forties in good health and CMV-seropositive. CDR3 bases: TGTGCCAGCAGACCCGGGGGGGGCAGTTATGACAATGAGCAGTTCTTC. This encodes CASRPGGGSYDNEQFF.